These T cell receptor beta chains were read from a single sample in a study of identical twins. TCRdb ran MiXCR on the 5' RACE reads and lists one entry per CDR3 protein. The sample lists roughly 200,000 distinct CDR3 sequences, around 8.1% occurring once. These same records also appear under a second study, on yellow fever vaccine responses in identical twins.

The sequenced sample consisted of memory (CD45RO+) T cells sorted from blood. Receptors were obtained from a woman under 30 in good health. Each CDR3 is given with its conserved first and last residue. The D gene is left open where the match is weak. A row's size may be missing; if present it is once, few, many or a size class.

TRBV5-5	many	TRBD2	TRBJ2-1	TGTGCCAGCAGCCCGAGGCTAGCGGGAGAAGATGAGCAGTTCTTC	CASSPRLAGEDEQFF
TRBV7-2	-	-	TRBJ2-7	TGTGCCAGCAGCTTAGCGGAGGGCAGGGTCTACGAGCAGTACTTC	CASSLAEGRVYEQYF
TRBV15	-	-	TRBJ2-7	TGTGCCACCAGCAGAGACCCAGGGAGCATCGACGAGCAGTACTTC	CATSRDPGSIDEQYF
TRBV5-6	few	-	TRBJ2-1	TGTGCCAGCAGCTGGGGGGGGCCGACAGGTTCCTACAATGAGCAGTTCTTC	CASSWGGPTGSYNEQFF
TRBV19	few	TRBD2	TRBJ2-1	TGTGCCAGTAGTGTCAGGGCTAGCGGGAGCCATGAGCAGTTCTTC	CASSVRASGSHEQFF
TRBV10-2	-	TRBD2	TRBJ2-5	TGCGCCAGCAGTCGGACTAGCGGGAGGGCCGGGGAGACCCAGTACTTC	CASSRTSGRAGETQYF
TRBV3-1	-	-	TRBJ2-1	TGTGCCAGCAGGCGCGGCGGGGAGCAGTTCTTC	CASRRGGEQFF
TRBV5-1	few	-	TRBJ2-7	TGCGCCAGCACCCGGGACATCTCCTACGAGCAGTACTTC	CASTRDISYEQYF
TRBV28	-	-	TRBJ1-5	TGTGCCAGCAAAGCGTCGCGACAGCCCCAGCATTTT	CASKASRQPQHF
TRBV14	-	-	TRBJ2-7	TGTGCCAGCAGCCAAGATCTAATAGTAGCTAGCGAGCAGTACTTC	CASSQDLIVASEQYF
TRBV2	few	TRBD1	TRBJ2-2	TGTGCCAGCACGGCCCGGACAGGGGGTACCGGGGAGCTGTTTTTT	CASTARTGGTGELFF
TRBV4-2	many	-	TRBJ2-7	TGTGCCAGCAGCCTCGGAGATCGGGAGAACTACGAGCAGTACTTC	CASSLGDRENYEQYF
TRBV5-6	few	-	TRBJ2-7	TGTGCCAGCAGCTTGCCCAATGGAGGGACCTACGAGCAGTATTTC	CASSLPNGGTYEQYF
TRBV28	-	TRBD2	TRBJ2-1	TGTGCCAGCAGTCCGACCCGACTAGCGGGAGATGTTTTTGGGCACAATGAGCAGTTCTTC	CASSPTRLAGDVFGHNEQFF
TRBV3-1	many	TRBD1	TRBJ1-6	TGTGCCAGCAGCCAAGGACAGGGGCGATCACCCCTCCACTTT	CASSQGQGRSPLHF
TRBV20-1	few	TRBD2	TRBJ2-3	TGCAGTGCTAGAGATCTCCTCGTGGCGGGGGGGCCCCGCGCAGATACGCAGTATTTT	CSARDLLVAGGPRADTQYF
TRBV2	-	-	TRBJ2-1	TGTGCCAGCAGTGACATGAAGGTGAATGAGCAGTTCTTC	CASSDMKVNEQFF
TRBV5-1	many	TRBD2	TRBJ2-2	TGCGCCAGCAGCTTTTTAGCGGGACTGTCCGGGGAGCTGTTTTTT	CASSFLAGLSGELFF
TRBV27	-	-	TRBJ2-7	TGTGCCAGCAGGCCCTCGGGGGACTTTCGGGAGCAGTACTTC	CASRPSGDFREQYF
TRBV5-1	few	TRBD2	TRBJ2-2	TGCGCCAGCAGTCCGACTAGCGGGGGGCTGAACACCGGGGAGCTGTTTTTT	CASSPTSGGLNTGELFF
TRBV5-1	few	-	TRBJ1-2	TGCGCCAGCAGCTTGGGGATTGACCTCCGGGAGGGCTACACCTTC	CASSLGIDLREGYTF
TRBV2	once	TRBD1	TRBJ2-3	TGTGCCAGCAGTGATTGGAGACAGGGGACAGATACGCAGTATTTT	CASSDWRQGTDTQYF
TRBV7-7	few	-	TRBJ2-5	TGTGCTAGCAGCTTAGCGCCCAGGGCTGGGGAGACCCAGTACTTC	CASSLAPRAGETQYF